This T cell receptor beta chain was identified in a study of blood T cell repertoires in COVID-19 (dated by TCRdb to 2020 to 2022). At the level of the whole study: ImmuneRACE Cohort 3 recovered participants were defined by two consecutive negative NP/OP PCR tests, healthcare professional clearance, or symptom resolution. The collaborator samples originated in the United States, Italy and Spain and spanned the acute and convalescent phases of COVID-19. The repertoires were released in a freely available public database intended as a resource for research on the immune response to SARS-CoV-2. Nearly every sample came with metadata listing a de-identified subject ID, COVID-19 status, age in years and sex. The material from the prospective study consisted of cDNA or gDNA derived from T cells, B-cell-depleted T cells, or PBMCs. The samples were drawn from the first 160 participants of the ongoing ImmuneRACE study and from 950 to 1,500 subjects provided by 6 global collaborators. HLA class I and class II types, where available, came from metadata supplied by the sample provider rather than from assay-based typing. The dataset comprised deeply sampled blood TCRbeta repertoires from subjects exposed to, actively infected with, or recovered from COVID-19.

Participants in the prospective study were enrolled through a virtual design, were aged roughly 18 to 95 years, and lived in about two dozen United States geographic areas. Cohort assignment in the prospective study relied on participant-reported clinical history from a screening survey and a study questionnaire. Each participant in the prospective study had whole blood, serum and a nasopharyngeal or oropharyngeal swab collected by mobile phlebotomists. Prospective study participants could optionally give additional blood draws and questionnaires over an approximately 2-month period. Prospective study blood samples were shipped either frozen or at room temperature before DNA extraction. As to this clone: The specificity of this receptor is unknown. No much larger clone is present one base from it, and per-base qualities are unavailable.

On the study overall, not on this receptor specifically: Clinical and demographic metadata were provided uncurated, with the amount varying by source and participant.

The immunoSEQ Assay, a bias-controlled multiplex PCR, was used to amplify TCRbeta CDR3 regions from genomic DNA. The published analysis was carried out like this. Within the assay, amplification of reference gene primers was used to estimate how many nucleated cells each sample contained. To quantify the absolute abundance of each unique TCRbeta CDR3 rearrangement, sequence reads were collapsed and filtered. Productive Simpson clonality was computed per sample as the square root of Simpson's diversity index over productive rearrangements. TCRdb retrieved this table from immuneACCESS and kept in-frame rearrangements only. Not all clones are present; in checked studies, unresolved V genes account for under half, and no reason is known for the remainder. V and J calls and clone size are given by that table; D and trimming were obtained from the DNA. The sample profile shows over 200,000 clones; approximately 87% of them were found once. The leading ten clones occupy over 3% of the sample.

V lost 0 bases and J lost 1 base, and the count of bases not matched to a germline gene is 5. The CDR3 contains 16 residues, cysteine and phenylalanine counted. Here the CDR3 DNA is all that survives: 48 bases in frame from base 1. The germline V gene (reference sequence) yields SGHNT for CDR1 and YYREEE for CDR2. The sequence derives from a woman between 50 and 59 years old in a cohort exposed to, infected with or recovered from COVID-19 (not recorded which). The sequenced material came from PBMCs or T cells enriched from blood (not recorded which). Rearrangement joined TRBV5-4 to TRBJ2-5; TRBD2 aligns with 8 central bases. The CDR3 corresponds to CASSLVRGESQETQYF. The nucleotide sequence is TGTGCCAGCAGCTTGGTGCGGGGGGAATCCCAAGAGACCCAGTACTTC.